This T cell receptor beta chain was sequenced during a study of shared clonotypes between healthy human individuals. At the level of the study: The study drew on a couple of women and three men aged 18 to 49 as donors.

Per the original methods: Junction-only sequences without quality scores were provided by ImmunoSEQ, so filtering was different. TCRdb keeps only in-frame clones here, not all; method: immunoSEQ multiplex PCR. V and J calls and clone size are given by that table; D and trimming were obtained from the DNA. The sample records approximately 2,000,000 clones, 92% being singletons. All donors qualified as healthy HIV-negative adults and had experienced no recent acute infections or vaccinations. General study results and limits: Having only a few donors restricted how much genetic and exposure-history diversity was captured.

Of note for this clone: Its antigen is currently unknown.

The receptor comes from a man aged 18 to 29 in good health. Some clones in this sample may be carry-over from other donors' samples. Sequencing was performed on naive CD4+ T cells from PBMCs. The subset here: CD45RA+ positively selected.

The CDR3 bases are TGTGCCAGCAGCTTAGATCCGGGCGGCTACTACGAGCAGTACTTC. It yields the protein CASSLDPGGYYEQYF. This sequence joins TRBV11-2 and TRBJ2-7; no definite D call. V was clipped by 0 bases and J by 3 bases, with 12 bases between them. The germline gives CDR1 SGHAT, CDR2 FQNNGV. CDR3 size: 15 residues.